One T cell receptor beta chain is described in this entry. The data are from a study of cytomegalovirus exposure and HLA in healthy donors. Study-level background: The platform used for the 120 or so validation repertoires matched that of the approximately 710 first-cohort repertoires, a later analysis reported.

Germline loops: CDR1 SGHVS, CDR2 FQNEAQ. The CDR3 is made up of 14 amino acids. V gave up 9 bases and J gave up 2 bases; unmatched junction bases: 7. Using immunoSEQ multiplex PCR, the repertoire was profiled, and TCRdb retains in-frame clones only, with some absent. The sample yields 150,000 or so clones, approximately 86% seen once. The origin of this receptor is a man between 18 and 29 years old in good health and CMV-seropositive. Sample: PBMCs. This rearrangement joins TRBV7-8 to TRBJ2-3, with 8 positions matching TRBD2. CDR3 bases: TGTGCCAGTACCCGGGGGGGGGACACAGATACGCAGTATTTT. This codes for CASTRGGDTDTQYF.